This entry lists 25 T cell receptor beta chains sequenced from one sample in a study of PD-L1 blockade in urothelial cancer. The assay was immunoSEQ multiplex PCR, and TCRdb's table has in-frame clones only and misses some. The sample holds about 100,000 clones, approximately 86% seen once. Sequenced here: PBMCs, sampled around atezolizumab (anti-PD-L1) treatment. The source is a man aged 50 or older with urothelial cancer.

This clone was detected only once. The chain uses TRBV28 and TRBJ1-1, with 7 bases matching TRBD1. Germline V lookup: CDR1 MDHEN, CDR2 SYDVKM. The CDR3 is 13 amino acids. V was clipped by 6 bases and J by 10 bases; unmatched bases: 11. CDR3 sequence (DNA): TGTGCCAGCAGCCCGGGACAGCGCTTAGGAGCTTTCTTT. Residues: CASSPGQRLGAFF. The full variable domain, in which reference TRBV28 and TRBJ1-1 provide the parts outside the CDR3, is DVKVTQSSRYLVKRTGEKVFLECVQDMDHENMFWYRQDPGLGLRLIYFSYDVKMKEKGDIPEGYSVSREKKERFSLILESASTNQTSMYLCASSPGQRLGAFFGQGTRLTVV.

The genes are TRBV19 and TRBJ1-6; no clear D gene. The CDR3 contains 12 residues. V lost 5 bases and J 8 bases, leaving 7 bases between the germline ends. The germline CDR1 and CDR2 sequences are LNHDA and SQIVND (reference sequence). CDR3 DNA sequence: TGTGCCAGTAGTGCAGGTTATTCACCCCTCCACTTT. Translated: CASSAGYSPLHF.

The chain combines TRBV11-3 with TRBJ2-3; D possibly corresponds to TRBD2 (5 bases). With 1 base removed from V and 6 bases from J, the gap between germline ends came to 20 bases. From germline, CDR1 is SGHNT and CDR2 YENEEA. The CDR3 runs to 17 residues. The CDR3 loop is CASSLGRTRAVGDTQYF. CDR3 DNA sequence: TGTGCCAGCAGCTTAGGACGGACTCGAGCCGTCGGGGATACGCAGTATTTT.

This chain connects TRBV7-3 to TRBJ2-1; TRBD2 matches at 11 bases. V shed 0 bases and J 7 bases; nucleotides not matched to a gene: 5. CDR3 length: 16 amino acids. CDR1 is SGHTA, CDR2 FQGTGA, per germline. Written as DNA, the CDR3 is TGTGCCAGCAGCTTAACAGGGGTAGCGGGAGGGAATGAGCAGTTCTTC. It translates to CASSLTGVAGGNEQFF.

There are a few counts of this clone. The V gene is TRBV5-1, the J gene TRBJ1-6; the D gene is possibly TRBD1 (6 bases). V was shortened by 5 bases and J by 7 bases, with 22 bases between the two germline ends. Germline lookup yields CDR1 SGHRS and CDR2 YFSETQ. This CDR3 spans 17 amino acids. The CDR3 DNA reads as TGCGCCAGCAGTTACGGTTGGGACACCGTGGCCAATTCACCCCTCCACTTT. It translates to CASSYGWDTVANSPLHF.

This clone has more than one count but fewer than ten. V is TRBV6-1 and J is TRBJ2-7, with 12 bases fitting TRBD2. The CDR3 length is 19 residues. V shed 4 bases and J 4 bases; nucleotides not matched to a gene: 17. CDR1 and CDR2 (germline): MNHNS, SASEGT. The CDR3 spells CASSGDRGSTSGSWYEQYF. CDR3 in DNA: TGTGCCAGCAGTGGGGACAGGGGTTCGACTAGCGGGAGTTGGTACGAGCAGTACTTC.

CDR3 DNA sequence: TGCGCCACCGGACAGGGGGCTTACGAGCAGTACTTC. Its translation: CATGQGAYEQYF. V usage is TRBV10-2 and J usage is TRBJ2-7, with TRBD1 matching over 11 bases. V lost 10 bases and J lost 4; bases outside the gene matches: 3. Germline assignment: CDR1 WSHSY and CDR2 SAAADI. The CDR3 is 12 residues long.

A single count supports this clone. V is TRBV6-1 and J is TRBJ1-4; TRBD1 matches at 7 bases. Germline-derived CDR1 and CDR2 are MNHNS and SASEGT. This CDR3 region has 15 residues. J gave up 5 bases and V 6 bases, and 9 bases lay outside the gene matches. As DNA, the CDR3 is TGTGCCAGCAGGGACAGGCAGGACGAAAATGAAAAACTGTTTTTT. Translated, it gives CASRDRQDENEKLFF.

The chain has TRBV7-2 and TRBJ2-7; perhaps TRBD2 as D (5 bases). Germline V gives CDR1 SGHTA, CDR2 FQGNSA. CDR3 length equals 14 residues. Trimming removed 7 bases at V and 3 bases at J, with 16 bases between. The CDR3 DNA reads TGTGCCAGCACCACGGATTTTGGGAGCTACGAGCAGTACTTC. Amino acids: CASTTDFGSYEQYF.

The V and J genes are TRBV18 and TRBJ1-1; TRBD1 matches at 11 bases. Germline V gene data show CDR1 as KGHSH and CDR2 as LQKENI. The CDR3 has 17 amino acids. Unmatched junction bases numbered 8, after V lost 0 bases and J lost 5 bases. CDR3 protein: CASSPPRIGQGATEAFF. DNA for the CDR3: TGTGCCAGCTCACCACCTCGTATCGGACAGGGGGCAACTGAAGCTTTCTTT.

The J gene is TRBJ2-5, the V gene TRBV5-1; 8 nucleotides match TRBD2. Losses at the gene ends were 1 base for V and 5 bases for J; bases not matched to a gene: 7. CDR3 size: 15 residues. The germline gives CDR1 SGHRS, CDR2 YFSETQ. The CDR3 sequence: CASSLRGGMEETQYF. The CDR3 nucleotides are TGCGCCAGCAGCTTGCGCGGGGGGATGGAGGAGACCCAGTACTTC. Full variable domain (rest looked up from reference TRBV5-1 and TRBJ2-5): KAGVTQTPRYLIKTRGQQVTLSCSPISGHRSVSWYQQTPGQGLQFLFEYFSETQRNKGNFPGRFSGRQFSNSRSEMNVSTLELGDSALYLCASSLRGGMEETQYFGPGTRLLVL.

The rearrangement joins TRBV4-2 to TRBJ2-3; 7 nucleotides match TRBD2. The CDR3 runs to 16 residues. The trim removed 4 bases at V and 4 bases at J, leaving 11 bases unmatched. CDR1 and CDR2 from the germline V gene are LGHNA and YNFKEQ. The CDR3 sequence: CASSLSGEGQADTQYF. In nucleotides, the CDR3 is TGTGCCAGCAGCCTCAGCGGGGAGGGCCAGGCAGATACGCAGTATTTT.

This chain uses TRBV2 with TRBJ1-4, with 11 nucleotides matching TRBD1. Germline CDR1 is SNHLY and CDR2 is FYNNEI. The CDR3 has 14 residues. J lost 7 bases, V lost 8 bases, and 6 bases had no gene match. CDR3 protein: CASYPGTGGEKLFF. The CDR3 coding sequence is TGTGCCAGCTACCCCGGGACAGGGGGTGAAAAACTGTTTTTT.

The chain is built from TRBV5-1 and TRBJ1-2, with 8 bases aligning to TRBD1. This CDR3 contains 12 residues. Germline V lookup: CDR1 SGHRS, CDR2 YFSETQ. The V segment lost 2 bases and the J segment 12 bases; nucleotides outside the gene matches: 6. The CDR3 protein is CASSLDRGGDTF. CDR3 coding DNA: TGCGCCAGCAGCTTAGACAGGGGAGGGGACACCTTC.

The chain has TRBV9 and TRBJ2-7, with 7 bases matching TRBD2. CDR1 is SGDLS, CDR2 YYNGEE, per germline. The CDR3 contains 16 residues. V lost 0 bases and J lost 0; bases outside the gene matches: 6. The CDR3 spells CASSVDLAASSYEQYF. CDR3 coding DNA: TGTGCCAGCAGCGTAGATCTAGCGGCCAGCTCCTACGAGCAGTACTTC.

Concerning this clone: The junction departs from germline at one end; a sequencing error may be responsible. As DNA, the CDR3 is TGTGCTAGCAGCTTAGGCCCCACTAGCGCGTTAAACAATGAGCAGTTCTTC. It yields the protein CASSLGPTSALNNEQFF. The chain combines TRBV7-7 with TRBJ2-1; 7 bases match TRBD2. Germline values: CDR1 SSHAT, CDR2 FNYEAQ (reference sequence). The CDR3 totals 17 residues.

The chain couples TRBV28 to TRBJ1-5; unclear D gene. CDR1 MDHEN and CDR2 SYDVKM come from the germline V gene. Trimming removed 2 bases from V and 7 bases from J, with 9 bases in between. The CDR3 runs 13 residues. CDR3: CASSLTGLQPQHF. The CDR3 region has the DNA TGTGCCAGCAGTTTAACGGGGTTGCAGCCCCAGCATTTT.

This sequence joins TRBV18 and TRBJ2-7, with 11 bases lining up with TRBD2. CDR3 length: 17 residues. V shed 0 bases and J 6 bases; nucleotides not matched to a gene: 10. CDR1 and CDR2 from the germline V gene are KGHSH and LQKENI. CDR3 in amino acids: CASSPPTSGSQGREQYF. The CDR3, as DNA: TGTGCCAGCTCACCACCAACTAGCGGGAGTCAGGGGCGCGAGCAGTACTTC.

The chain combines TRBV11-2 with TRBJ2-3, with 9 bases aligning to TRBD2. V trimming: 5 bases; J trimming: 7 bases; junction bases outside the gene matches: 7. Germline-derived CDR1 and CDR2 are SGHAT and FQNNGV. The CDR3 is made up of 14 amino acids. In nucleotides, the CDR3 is TGTGCCAGCAGCAAGGGACTAGCAGAGAATACGCAGTATTTT. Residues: CASSKGLAENTQYF.

DNA for the CDR3: TGTGCCAGCCGTAAGAGGGCCGGGGAGCTGTTTTTT. It is translated as CASRKRAGELFF. The chain recombines TRBV6-1 with TRBJ2-2, with a weak D call TRBD2 (5 bases). Germline loops: CDR1 MNHNS, CDR2 SASEGT. The CDR3 spans 12 residues. Between the trimmed V and J ends, which lost 8 bases and 6 bases, there was a span of 10 bases.

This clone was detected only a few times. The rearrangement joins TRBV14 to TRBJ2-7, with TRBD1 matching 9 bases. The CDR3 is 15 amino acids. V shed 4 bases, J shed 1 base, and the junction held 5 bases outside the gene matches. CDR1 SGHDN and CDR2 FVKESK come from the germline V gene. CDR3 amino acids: CASSPTGTGSYEQYF. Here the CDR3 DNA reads TGTGCCAGCAGCCCTACCGGGACAGGGTCCTACGAGCAGTACTTC.

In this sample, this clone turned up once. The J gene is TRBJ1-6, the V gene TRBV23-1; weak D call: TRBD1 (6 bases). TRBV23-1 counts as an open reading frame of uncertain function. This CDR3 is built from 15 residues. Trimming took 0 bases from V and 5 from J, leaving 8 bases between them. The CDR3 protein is CASSQSGQNNSPLHF. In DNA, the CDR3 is TGCGCCAGCAGTCAATCCGGACAGAATAATTCACCCCTCCACTTT.

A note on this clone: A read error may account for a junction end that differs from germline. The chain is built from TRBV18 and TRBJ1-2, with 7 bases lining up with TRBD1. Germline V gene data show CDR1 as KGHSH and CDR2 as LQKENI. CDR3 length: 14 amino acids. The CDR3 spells CASSPQQGSYGYTF. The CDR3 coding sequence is TGTGCCAGCTCGCCACAACAGGGGAGCTATGGCTACACCTTC.

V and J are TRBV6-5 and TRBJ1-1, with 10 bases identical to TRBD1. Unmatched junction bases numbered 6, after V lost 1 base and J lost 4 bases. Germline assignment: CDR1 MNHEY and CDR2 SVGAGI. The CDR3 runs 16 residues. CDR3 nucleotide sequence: TGTGCCAGCAGTTACTTCCTGACAGGGGGCCTCACTGAAGCTTTCTTT. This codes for CASSYFLTGGLTEAFF.

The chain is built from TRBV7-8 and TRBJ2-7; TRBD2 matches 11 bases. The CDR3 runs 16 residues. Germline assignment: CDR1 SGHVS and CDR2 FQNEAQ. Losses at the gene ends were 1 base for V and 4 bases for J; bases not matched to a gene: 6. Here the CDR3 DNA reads TGTGCCAGCAGCTTAGGTACTAGCGGGAGATTTTACGAGCAGTACTTC. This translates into CASSLGTSGRFYEQYF. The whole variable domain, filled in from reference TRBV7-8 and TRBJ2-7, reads GAGVSQSPRYKVAKRGQDVALRCDPISGHVSLFWYQQALGQGPEFLTYFQNEAQLDKSGLPSDRFFAERPEGSVSTLKIQRTQQEDSAVYLCASSLGTSGRFYEQYFGPGTRLTVT.